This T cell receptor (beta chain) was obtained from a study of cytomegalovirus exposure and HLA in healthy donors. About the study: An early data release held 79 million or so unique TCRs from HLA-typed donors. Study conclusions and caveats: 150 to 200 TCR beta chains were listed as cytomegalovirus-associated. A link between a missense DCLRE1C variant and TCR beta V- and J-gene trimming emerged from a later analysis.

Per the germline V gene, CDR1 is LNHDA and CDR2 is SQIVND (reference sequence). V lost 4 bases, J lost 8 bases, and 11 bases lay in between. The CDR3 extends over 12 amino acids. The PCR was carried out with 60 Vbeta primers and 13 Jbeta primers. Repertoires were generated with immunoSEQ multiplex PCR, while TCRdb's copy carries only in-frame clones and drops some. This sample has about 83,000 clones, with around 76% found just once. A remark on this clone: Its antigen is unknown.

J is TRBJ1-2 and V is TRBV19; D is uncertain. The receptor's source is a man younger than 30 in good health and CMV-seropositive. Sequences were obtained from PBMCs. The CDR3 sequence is CASSNQRVGYTF. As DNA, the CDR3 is TGTGCCAGTAGTAATCAGAGGGTAGGCTACACCTTC.